This TCR beta chain stems from a study of cytomegalovirus exposure and HLA in healthy donors. Study-level results: Later, an analysis found that TCR clusters from the first cohort tended to co-occur in the approximately 130 validation repertoires.

The assay was immunoSEQ multiplex PCR, and TCRdb's table has in-frame clones only and misses some. Of some 260,000 clones in the sample, 90% were seen once. Turning to this clone: Its cognate antigen is unknown.

This CDR3 is built from 14 residues. Germline assignment: CDR1 SGHTA and CDR2 FQGNSA. Deletions cut 1 base from V and 6 bases from J, with 9 bases between. The TCR sequence derives from a woman aged 25 to 39 in good health and CMV-seronegative. The J gene is TRBJ1-4, the V gene TRBV7-2; D ambiguous. The material sequenced was PBMCs. CDR3 sequence (DNA): TGTGCCAGCAGCTTAGAGTGGTCCGATGAAAAACTGTTTTTT. Its translation: CASSLEWSDEKLFF.